Given below is one T cell receptor (beta chain) in context. Using immunoSEQ multiplex PCR, the repertoire was profiled, and TCRdb retains in-frame clones only, with some absent. The data show about 2.3 million clones, more than 85% seen once. This record belongs to a study of shared clonotypes between healthy human individuals. Germline values: CDR1 SGHDN, CDR2 FVKESK. CDR3 length: 17 amino acids. Between the trimmed V and J ends, which lost 3 bases and 3 bases, there was a span of 19 bases. V usage is TRBV14 and J usage is TRBJ2-3; tentative D call: TRBD1 (5 bases). The source material was naive CD4+ T cells from PBMCs. Regarding subset: CD45RA+ positively selected. The sequence derives from a man in his late teens or twenties in good health. Some clones in this sample may be carry-over from other donors' samples. DNA of the CDR3: TGTGCCAGCAGCCACTCTTTAGGGGATGTGGTTACAGATACGCAGTATTTT. This sequence encodes CASSHSLGDVVTDTQYF.